Shown below are 14 T cell receptor beta chains from a single sample sequenced in a study of blood T cell repertoires in COVID-19. Produced via immunoSEQ multiplex PCR; TCRdb's table is partial and in-frame only. The sample lists 200,000 to 250,000 clones; 83% were seen once. Specimen: PBMCs or T cells enriched from blood (not recorded which). The receptor source for this set is a woman aged 45-65 years who had been exposed to COVID-19.

The gene calls are TRBV19 and TRBJ1-1; no clear D. The CDR3 length is 13 residues. Per germline, CDR1 LNHDA and CDR2 SQIVND (reference sequence). V was trimmed by 5 bases and J by 1 base, leaving 8 bases between them. CDR3 bases: TGTGCCAGTAGTCTGACGGGGAACACTGAAGCTTTCTTT. Translated: CASSLTGNTEAFF.

This clone was recorded once. The gene calls are TRBV29-1 and TRBJ2-7, with 8 bases that match TRBD1. The CDR3 has 14 amino acids. Germline-derived CDR1 and CDR2 are SQVTM and ANQGSEA. V lost 4 bases and J lost 3; bases outside the gene matches: 8. This CDR3 reads CSVASDRASYEQYF. The CDR3 coding sequence is TGCAGCGTTGCCTCGGACAGGGCCAGCTACGAGCAGTACTTC.

The chain carries TRBV15 and TRBJ2-3, with D possibly being TRBD2 (6 bases). CDR3 length: 13 amino acids. V lost 0 bases to trimming and J lost 7 bases, with 8 bases between them. Germline CDR1 LNHNV, CDR2 YYDKDF (reference sequence). The CDR3 DNA sequence: TGTGCCACCAGCAGAGAGGGACTGAATACGCAGTATTTT. Protein product: CATSREGLNTQYF.

The chain links TRBV11-2 to TRBJ1-1, with unresolved D. Looked up from germline, CDR1 is SGHAT and CDR2 is FQNNGV. Trimming shortened V by 1 base and J by 3 bases, and 9 bases separated the two germline ends. This CDR3 comprises 14 residues. This chain's CDR3 is CASSLGPGDTEAFF. The CDR3 DNA reads TGTGCCAGCAGCTTAGGCCCCGGGGACACTGAAGCTTTCTTT.

The V and J genes are TRBV27 and TRBJ1-6, with D tentatively TRBD1 (5 bases). Germline V gene data show CDR1 as MNHEY and CDR2 as SMNVEV (reference sequence). V was pared by 6 bases and J by 6 bases, with 18 bases between. The CDR3 covers 16 residues. CDR3 loop: CASSPGWGVSNSPLHF. In DNA, the CDR3 is TGTGCCAGCAGCCCCGGATGGGGGGTTTCTAATTCACCCCTCCACTTT.

This clone has only one observation. The V gene is TRBV27, the J gene TRBJ1-1; 8 bases match TRBD1. The CDR3 contains 16 residues. Per the germline V gene, CDR1 is MNHEY and CDR2 is SMNVEV (reference sequence). Trimming at V came to 3 bases and at J to 1 base, leaving 7 bases not matched to a gene. The CDR3 loop reads CASSFGRGHGNTEAFF. The CDR3 DNA sequence: TGTGCCAGCAGTTTTGGCAGGGGGCATGGGAACACTGAAGCTTTCTTT.

V usage is TRBV28 and J usage is TRBJ2-3, with 7 nucleotides matching TRBD1. V trimming: 2 bases; J trimming: 2 bases; junction bases outside the gene matches: 13. The CDR3 is made up of 18 amino acids. Germline lookup yields CDR1 MDHEN and CDR2 SYDVKM. CDR3 protein: CASSLRTPTGLSTDTQYF. As DNA, the CDR3 is TGTGCCAGCAGTTTACGAACTCCGACAGGGCTGTCCACAGATACGCAGTATTTT.

This clone was seen just once. The chain joins TRBV29-1 to TRBJ1-2, with D possibly matching TRBD1 (6 bases). Trimming stripped 1 base from V and 6 bases from J, with 15 bases between. Germline-derived CDR1 and CDR2 are SQVTM and ANQGSEA. CDR3 length equals 14 residues. The CDR3 loop is CSVEGGRGPHGYTF. The CDR3 DNA reads TGCAGCGTTGAAGGGGGGCGAGGACCCCATGGCTACACCTTC.

This rearrangement joins TRBV7-2 to TRBJ1-1; TRBD1 agrees at 7 bases. This CDR3 contains 14 residues. Germline loops: CDR1 SGHTA, CDR2 FQGNSA. J gave up 8 bases and V 11 bases, and 17 bases lay outside the gene matches. CDR3 sequence (DNA): TGTGCCTCGCGACTCGGACAGGCTCCATCCGAAGCTTTCTTT. Translation: CASRLGQAPSEAFF.

As for this clone: Distinct nucleotide sequences in the sample also encode this CDR3. The rearrangement uses TRBV6-5 and TRBJ1-1; possibly TRBD1 for D (6 bases). This CDR3 spans 12 amino acids. Between the trimmed V and J ends, which lost 8 bases and 5 bases, there was a span of 12 bases. CDR1 is MNHEY and CDR2 is SVGAGI in the germline V gene. The CDR3, as DNA: TGTGCCAGCCTCAGGGGAGATACTGAAGCTTTCTTT. Protein sequence: CASLRGDTEAFF.

The V call is TRBV5-1, the J call TRBJ1-1; D call uncertain. V was shortened by 2 bases and J by 5 bases, with 13 bases between the two germline ends. The CDR3 spans 14 residues. Looked up from germline, CDR1 is SGHRS and CDR2 is YFSETQ. The CDR3 sequence is CASSFGPSGTEAFF. Here the CDR3 DNA reads TGCGCCAGCAGCTTTGGCCCCTCAGGAACTGAAGCTTTCTTT.

The chain combines TRBV15 with TRBJ2-2; 8 nucleotides line up with TRBD2. There are 12 residues in the CDR3. V lost 5 bases to trimming and J lost 7 bases; unmatched junction nucleotides: 0. From germline, CDR1 is LNHNV and CDR2 YYDKDF (reference sequence). This CDR3 is CATSRGGGELFF. The CDR3 DNA sequence: TGTGCCACCAGCCGGGGGGGCGGGGAGCTGTTTTTT.

This clone was observed a few times. This chain connects TRBV4-3 to TRBJ1-1; D possibly corresponds to TRBD1 (5 bases). V was cut by 0 bases and J by 4 bases, with 15 bases left in between. In germline, CDR1 is LGHNA, CDR2 YSLEER. The CDR3 length is 16 residues. The CDR3, as DNA: TGCGCCAGCAGCCAAGATGGGGGTCCGGGAGGCACTGAAGCTTTCTTT. It encodes CASSQDGGPGGTEAFF.

The rearrangement uses TRBV5-6 and TRBJ1-1; 9 bases match TRBD1. V lost 1 base to trimming and J lost 2 bases; unmatched junction nucleotides: 3. CDR1 SGHDT and CDR2 YYEEEE come from the germline V gene. This CDR3 contains 15 residues. Written as DNA, the CDR3 is TGTGCCAGCAGCTTGATGGGACAGGGAAACACTGAAGCTTTCTTT. Translation gives CASSLMGQGNTEAFF.